Described below is a single T cell receptor beta chain sequence and its context. Sequenced by immunoSEQ multiplex PCR; TCRdb stores in-frame clones only, minus some. This table holds 86,000 or so clones, more than 90% found once. The data stem from a study of blood T cell repertoires in COVID-19. Study details: From the United States, Italy and Spain came samples of acute and convalescent COVID-19.

Trimming took off 4 bases at V and 3 bases at J, with 11 bases between the two ends. The CDR3 contains 14 residues. The germline gives CDR1 MNHNY, CDR2 SVGAGI (reference sequence). The clonotype was recovered from a human donor with active COVID-19. The donor label of this sample is uncertain. This rearrangement joins TRBV6-6 to TRBJ2-3; maybe TRBD1 (6 bases). The sequencing sample was made of peripheral blood. CDR3 amino acids: CASSSRGQTDTQYF. The CDR3 DNA reads TGTGCCAGCAGTTCTCGGGGACAAACAGATACGCAGTATTTT.